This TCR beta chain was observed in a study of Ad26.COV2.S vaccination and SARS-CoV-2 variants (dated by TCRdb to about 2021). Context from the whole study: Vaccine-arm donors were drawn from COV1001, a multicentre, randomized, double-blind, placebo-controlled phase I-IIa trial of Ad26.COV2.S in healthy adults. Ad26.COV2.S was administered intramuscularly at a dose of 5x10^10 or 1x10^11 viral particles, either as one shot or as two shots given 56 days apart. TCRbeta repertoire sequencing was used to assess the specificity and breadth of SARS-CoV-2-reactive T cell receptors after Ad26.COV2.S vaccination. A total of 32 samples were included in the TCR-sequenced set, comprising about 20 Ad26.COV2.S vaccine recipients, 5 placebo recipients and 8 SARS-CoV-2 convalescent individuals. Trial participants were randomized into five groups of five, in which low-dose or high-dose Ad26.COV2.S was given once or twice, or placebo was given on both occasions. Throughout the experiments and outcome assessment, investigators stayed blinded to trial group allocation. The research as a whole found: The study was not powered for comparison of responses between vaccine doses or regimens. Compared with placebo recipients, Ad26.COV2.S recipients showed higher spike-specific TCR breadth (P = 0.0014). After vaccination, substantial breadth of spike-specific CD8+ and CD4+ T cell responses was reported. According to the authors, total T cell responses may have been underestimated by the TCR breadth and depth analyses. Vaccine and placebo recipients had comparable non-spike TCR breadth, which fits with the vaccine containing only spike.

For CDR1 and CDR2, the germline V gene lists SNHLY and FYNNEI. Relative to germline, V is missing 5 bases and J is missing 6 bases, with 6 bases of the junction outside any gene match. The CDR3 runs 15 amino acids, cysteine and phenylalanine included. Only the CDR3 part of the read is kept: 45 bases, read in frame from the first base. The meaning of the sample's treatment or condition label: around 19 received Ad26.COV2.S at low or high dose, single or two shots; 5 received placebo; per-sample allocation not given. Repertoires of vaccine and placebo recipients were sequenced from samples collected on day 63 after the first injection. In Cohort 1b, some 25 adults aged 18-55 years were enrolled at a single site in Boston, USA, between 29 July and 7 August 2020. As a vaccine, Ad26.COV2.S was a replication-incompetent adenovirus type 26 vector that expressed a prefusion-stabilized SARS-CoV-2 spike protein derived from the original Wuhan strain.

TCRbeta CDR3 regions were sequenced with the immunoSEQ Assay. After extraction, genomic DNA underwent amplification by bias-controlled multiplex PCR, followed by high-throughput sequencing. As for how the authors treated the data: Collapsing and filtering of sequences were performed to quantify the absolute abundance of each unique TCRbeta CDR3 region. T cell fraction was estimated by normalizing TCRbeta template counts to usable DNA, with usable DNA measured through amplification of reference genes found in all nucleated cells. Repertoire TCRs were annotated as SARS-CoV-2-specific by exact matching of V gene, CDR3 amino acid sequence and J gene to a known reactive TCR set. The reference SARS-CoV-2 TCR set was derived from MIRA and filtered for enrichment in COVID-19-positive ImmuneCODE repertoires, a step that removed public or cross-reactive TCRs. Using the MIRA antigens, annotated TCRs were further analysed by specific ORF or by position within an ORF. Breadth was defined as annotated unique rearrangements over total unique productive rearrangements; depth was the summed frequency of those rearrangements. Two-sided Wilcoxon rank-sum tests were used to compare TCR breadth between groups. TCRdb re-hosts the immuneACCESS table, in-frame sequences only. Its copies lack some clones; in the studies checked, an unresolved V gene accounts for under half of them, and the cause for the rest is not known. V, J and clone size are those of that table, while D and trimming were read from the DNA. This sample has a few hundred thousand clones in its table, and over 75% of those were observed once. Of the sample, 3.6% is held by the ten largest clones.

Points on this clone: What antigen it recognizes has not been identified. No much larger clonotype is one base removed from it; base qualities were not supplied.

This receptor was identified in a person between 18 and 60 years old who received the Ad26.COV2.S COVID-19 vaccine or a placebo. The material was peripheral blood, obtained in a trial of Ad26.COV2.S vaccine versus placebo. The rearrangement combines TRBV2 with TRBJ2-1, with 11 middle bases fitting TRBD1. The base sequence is TGTGCCAGCAGTACGGACAGGGGGCAGTTCAATGAGCAGTTCTTC. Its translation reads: CASSTDRGQFNEQFF.